This T cell receptor (beta chain) emerged from a study of regulatory T cells in long-lasting Graves disease. For TCR beta, libraries came from iRepertoire HTBI primers and Arm-PCR of CDR3 regions. TCRdb called the multiplex PCR reads again in MiXCR, with one record for every CDR3 protein. Among over 350,000 distinct CDR3 sequences listed, more than 20% were seen once. In its sample, this clonotype was seen a few times. What it recognizes is unknown. Overall study results and limits: Persistent disease preferred TRBV28, TRBJ1-2 and TRBJ2-5. With a few thousand shared public clonotypes, persistent patients exceeded new patients, who shared more than 750. Thyroid tissue went unexamined; only peripheral blood was analyzed.

The CDR3 length is 17 residues. V shed 5 bases and J shed 2 bases, with 22 bases lying between them. CDR1 is LNHDA, CDR2 SQIVND, per germline (reference sequence). Noted time point: persistent/refractory GD, antithyroid drugs over 5 years with positive TRAb. The TCR library was made from RNA extracted from PBMCs. Source: peripheral blood mononuclear cells (PBMCs), taken when the disease was refractory, from a patient treated with antithyroid drugs. The TCR sequence derives from a female donor with Graves disease. This rearrangement joins TRBV19 to TRBJ2-7; possibly TRBD2 for D (6 bases). In DNA form, the CDR3 reads TGTGCCAGTAGTCCCTCTTTGGAGGGGACGGTTCCCTACGAGCAGTACTTC. Translated: CASSPSLEGTVPYEQYF.